The text below deals with one T cell receptor (beta chain). Its target is unknown. Sequencing used immunoSEQ multiplex PCR; TCRdb keeps in-frame clones, though not all of them. This table has 65,000 to 80,000 clones, over 65% appearing once. The sample originates from a study of T cell clones after liver transplantation. Study information: HCV positivity affected three of eight recipients; the rest lacked autoimmune or viral indications. Samples came pre-transplant, pre-randomization before withdrawal, and post-randomization after withdrawal ended. Tolerant meant at least one year fully off immunosuppression without liver enzymes above twice normal. Findings and limits, study-wide: Small, mixed patient groups and varying post-transplant times limit these conclusions.

The CDR3 has 14 residues. The germline V gene has CDR1 SGHNT and CDR2 YYREEE (reference sequence). Trimming removed 4 bases from V and 9 bases from J; junction bases left unmatched: 9. The TCR was taken from a human patient who received a liver transplant. Among the T cells, some may be from the graft donor. Here the sequenced sample was CD4+ T cells from blood, taken at the 22-month timepoint. V and J are TRBV5-4 and TRBJ2-1, with 8 bases that match TRBD2. The CDR3 protein is CASSRREAGGEQFF. In DNA, the CDR3 is TGTGCCAGCAGCCGACGGGAGGCGGGGGGTGAGCAGTTCTTC.